A single sample is the source of the 24 T cell receptor beta chains below, sequenced in a study of cytomegalovirus exposure and HLA in healthy donors. Both 60 Vbeta primers and 13 Jbeta primers went into the PCR. TCRdb keeps only in-frame clones here, not all; method: immunoSEQ multiplex PCR. The data contain fewer than 150,000 clones, roughly 76% of them singletons. The specimen was PBMCs. Receptor source: a female donor in good health and CMV-seronegative.

The chain couples TRBV14 to TRBJ2-7; D remains ambiguous. This CDR3 comprises 11 residues. V lost 4 bases and J lost 2, with 3 bases in between. Germline-derived CDR1 and CDR2 are SGHDN and FVKESK. CDR3: CASSRAYEQYF. The CDR3 DNA sequence: TGTGCCAGCAGCCGAGCCTACGAGCAGTACTTC.

V is TRBV6-6 and J is TRBJ2-7; 8 bases fit TRBD1. Losses at the gene ends were 2 bases for V and 0 bases for J; bases not matched to a gene: 6. The CDR3 length is 16 residues. Germline assignment: CDR1 MNHNY and CDR2 SVGAGI (reference sequence). Here the CDR3 reads CASSYLGQGFSYEQYF. CDR3 nucleotide sequence: TGTGCCAGCAGTTACCTAGGACAGGGCTTCTCCTACGAGCAGTACTTC.

The chain has TRBV9 and TRBJ1-2; 9 positions agree with TRBD1. This CDR3 is 13 amino acids long. With 2 bases clipped from V and 7 bases from J, the junction kept 3 bases outside the gene matches. Per germline, CDR1 SGDLS and CDR2 YYNGEE. CDR3 nucleotide sequence: TGTGCCAGCAGCGTCGGGACAGGGACTGGCTACACCTTC. Translated: CASSVGTGTGYTF.

This rearrangement joins TRBV23-1 to TRBJ2-3; 7 bases align to TRBD1. TRBV23-1 is designated an ORF whose function remains uncertain. The V and J ends lost 0 bases and 2 bases, in that order; junction bases with no gene match: 14. This CDR3 region has 19 residues. CDR3 sequence: CASSQSQITGETTTDTQYF. As DNA, the CDR3 is TGCGCCAGCAGTCAATCGCAGATTACAGGGGAAACAACCACAGATACGCAGTATTTT.

The chain combines TRBV28 with TRBJ2-4, with 15 bases fitting TRBD2. CDR1 and CDR2 from the germline V gene are MDHEN and SYDVKM. With V trimmed by 5 bases and J by 1 base, 12 bases remained unmatched. The CDR3 contains 20 residues. CDR3: CASSTRPGTSGRRAKNIQYF. The CDR3 coding sequence is TGTGCCAGCAGTACCAGGCCCGGGACTAGCGGGAGGAGGGCCAAAAACATTCAGTACTTC.

The chain links TRBV28 to TRBJ2-1, with 8 bases identical to TRBD1. V lost 6 bases and J lost 0; bases outside the gene matches: 4. The CDR3 length is 15 residues. Germline CDR1 MDHEN, CDR2 SYDVKM. The CDR3 protein is CASSLDRGSYNEQFF. CDR3 DNA sequence: TGTGCCAGCAGCCTCGACAGGGGCTCCTACAATGAGCAGTTCTTC.

This clone was recorded only once. This sequence joins TRBV28 and TRBJ1-1; TRBD1 might be the D (5 bases). Trimming took 7 bases from V and 5 from J, leaving 17 bases between them. The germline gives CDR1 MDHEN, CDR2 SYDVKM. The CDR3 extends over 14 amino acids. The CDR3 sequence is CASNPREARTEAFF. The CDR3 DNA reads TGTGCCAGCAACCCCAGGGAGGCACGGACTGAAGCTTTCTTT.

In this sample, this clone turned up a few times. The chain is built from TRBV28 and TRBJ1-1; 9 bases agree with TRBD1. The V segment lost 6 bases and the J segment 9 bases; nucleotides outside the gene matches: 5. From germline, CDR1 is MDHEN and CDR2 SYDVKM. This CDR3 has 12 amino acids. As DNA, the CDR3 is TGTGCCAGCAGACAGGGGGCGCTTCAAGCTTTCTTT. Its translation is CASRQGALQAFF. The whole variable domain, remainder taken from reference TRBV28 and TRBJ1-1, is DVKVTQSSRYLVKRTGEKVFLECVQDMDHENMFWYRQDPGLGLRLIYFSYDVKMKEKGDIPEGYSVSREKKERFSLILESASTNQTSMYLCASRQGALQAFFGQGTRLTVV.

The chain carries TRBV7-2 and TRBJ1-3; D is uncertain. V lost 1 base, J lost 0 bases, and 10 bases lay in between. Germline assignment: CDR1 SGHTA and CDR2 FQGNSA. This CDR3 region has 16 residues. CDR3 amino acids: CASSLVEPSSGNTIYF. The CDR3 nucleotides read TGTGCCAGCAGCTTAGTAGAACCGAGCTCTGGAAACACCATATATTTT.

This chain links TRBV5-4 with TRBJ2-5; a possible D gene is TRBD1 (8 bases). The CDR3 spans 15 residues. CDR1 and CDR2 (germline): SGHNT, YYREEE (reference sequence). V shed 2 bases and J shed 5 bases, with 16 bases lying between them. The CDR3 here is CASSLQGVSGETQYF. The CDR3 coding sequence is TGTGCCAGCAGCTTACAGGGGGTTAGCGGGGAGACCCAGTACTTC.

This chain links TRBV7-9 with TRBJ2-1; TRBD2 agrees at 16 bases. From germline, CDR1 is SEHNR and CDR2 FQNEAQ (reference sequence). V was pared by 5 bases and J by 8 bases, with 3 bases of the junction left unmatched. The CDR3 covers 15 residues. CDR3 in amino acids: CASSPGTSGRDEQFF. CDR3 nucleotide sequence: TGTGCCAGCAGCCCGGGGACTAGCGGGAGGGATGAGCAGTTCTTC. The full variable domain, in which reference TRBV7-9 and TRBJ2-1 provide the parts outside the CDR3, is DTGVSQNPRHKITKRGQNVTFRCDPISEHNRLYWYRQTLGQGPEFLTYFQNEAQLEKSRLLSDRFSAERPKGSFSTLEIQRTEQGDSAMYLCASSPGTSGRDEQFFGPGTRLTVL.

This chain uses TRBV6-6 with TRBJ1-2; 8 positions agree with TRBD1. Trimming took 3 bases from V and 3 from J; bases not matched to a gene: 3. Germline-derived CDR1 and CDR2 are MNHNY and SVGAGI (reference sequence). The CDR3 has 14 amino acids. The CDR3 nucleotides read TGTGCCAGCAGTTATCCGGGACAGGACTATGGCTACACCTTC. Protein sequence: CASSYPGQDYGYTF.

The chain combines TRBV14 with TRBJ2-1, with 8 bases lining up with TRBD2. Germline CDR1 reads SGHDN; CDR2 reads FVKESK. The V gene end was trimmed by 3 bases and the J gene end by 3 bases; junction bases not matched to a gene: 1. This CDR3 region has 14 residues. The CDR3 coding sequence is TGTGCCAGCAGCCACGGGACTAGCTACAATGAGCAGTTCTTC. It specifies CASSHGTSYNEQFF.

The rearrangement links TRBV5-1 to TRBJ2-7; D may be TRBD2 (6 bases). The V gene lost 4 bases and the J gene lost 0 bases, with 14 bases spanning the gap. Looked up from germline, CDR1 is SGHRS and CDR2 is YFSETQ. The CDR3 spans 15 residues. Here the CDR3 reads CASSRTPGDSYEQYF. The DNA for the CDR3 is TGCGCCAGCAGCCGGACGCCGGGGGACTCCTACGAGCAGTACTTC. The whole variable domain, remainder taken from reference TRBV5-1 and TRBJ2-7, is KAGVTQTPRYLIKTRGQQVTLSCSPISGHRSVSWYQQTPGQGLQFLFEYFSETQRNKGNFPGRFSGRQFSNSRSEMNVSTLELGDSALYLCASSRTPGDSYEQYFGPGTRLTVT.

The V gene is TRBV5-6, the J gene TRBJ2-7; 14 bases map to TRBD2. Unmatched junction bases numbered 11, after V lost 5 bases and J lost 7 bases. The germline CDR1 and CDR2 sequences are SGHDT and YYEEEE. The CDR3 runs to 16 residues. CDR3 in amino acids: CASRFEPGLAGVEQYF. The DNA for the CDR3 is TGTGCCAGCAGATTCGAACCGGGACTAGCGGGAGTTGAGCAGTACTTC.

This clone turned up a few times. The CDR3 reads CASSPGLALYNEQFF. The DNA for the CDR3 is TGTGCCAGCAGTCCCGGACTAGCCCTGTACAATGAGCAGTTCTTC. The chain uses TRBV28 and TRBJ2-1, with 8 bases that match TRBD2. Trimming at V came to 5 bases and at J to 4 bases, leaving 7 bases not matched to a gene. The CDR3 consists of 15 residues. Per germline, CDR1 MDHEN and CDR2 SYDVKM.

This clone was seen just once. The chain couples TRBV28 to TRBJ1-4, with D perhaps matching TRBD1 (6 bases). The CDR3 has 14 amino acids. Germline V CDR1 and CDR2: MDHEN, SYDVKM. V was cut by 3 bases and J by 8 bases, with 13 bases left in between. The CDR3: CASSFGGQDEKLFF. The CDR3 nucleotides are TGTGCCAGCAGTTTCGGGGGGCAGGACGAAAAACTGTTTTTT.

V gene TRBV28 combines with J gene TRBJ1-1; TRBD1 is a possible D gene (6 bases). CDR3 length equals 13 residues. The V gene lost 1 base and the J gene lost 11 bases, with 14 bases spanning the gap. Germline V gene data show CDR1 as MDHEN and CDR2 as SYDVKM. CDR3 amino acids: CASSLYESQGAFF. CDR3 nucleotides: TGTGCCAGCAGTTTATATGAGAGCCAGGGGGCTTTCTTT. The full variable domain, in which reference TRBV28 and TRBJ1-1 provide the parts outside the CDR3, is DVKVTQSSRYLVKRTGEKVFLECVQDMDHENMFWYRQDPGLGLRLIYFSYDVKMKEKGDIPEGYSVSREKKERFSLILESASTNQTSMYLCASSLYESQGAFFGQGTRLTVV.

The chain joins TRBV30 to TRBJ2-7; D may be TRBD2 (6 bases). Trimming stripped 3 bases from V and 3 bases from J, with 9 bases between. CDR3 length: 12 amino acids. Germline lookup yields CDR1 GTSNPN and CDR2 SVGIG (reference sequence). The CDR3 sequence: CAWRGEDYEQYF. DNA for the CDR3: TGTGCCTGGAGAGGGGAGGACTACGAGCAGTACTTC.

In this sample, this clone turned up once. This rearrangement joins TRBV29-1 to TRBJ2-5, with 10 bases lining up with TRBD2. J lost 5 bases, V lost 0 bases, and 0 bases had no gene match. This CDR3 is built from 13 residues. Germline assignment: CDR1 SQVTM and CDR2 ANQGSEA. This CDR3 is CSVEETSGETQYF. The CDR3 DNA sequence: TGCAGCGTTGAAGAGACTAGCGGGGAGACCCAGTACTTC.

V is TRBV29-1 and J is TRBJ2-2, with 9 positions matching TRBD2. Germline CDR1 and CDR2: SQVTM and ANQGSEA. CDR3 length: 13 amino acids. The V segment lost 6 bases and the J segment 7 bases; nucleotides outside the gene matches: 6. The CDR3, as DNA: TGCAGCGTCCAGGGACTAGCTGGCGGGGAGCTGTTTTTT. Its translation is CSVQGLAGGELFF.

The CDR3 sequence: CASSLSWGTLFANTGELFF. The CDR3 nucleotides are TGTGCCAGCAGTTTAAGTTGGGGGACACTCTTCGCGAACACCGGGGAGCTGTTTTTT. The V gene is TRBV27, the J gene TRBJ2-2, with D tentatively TRBD1 (6 bases). This CDR3 is built from 19 residues. With 2 bases removed from V and 0 bases from J, the gap between germline ends came to 19 bases. Germline V gene data show CDR1 as MNHEY and CDR2 as SMNVEV (reference sequence).

The V gene is TRBV14, the J gene TRBJ2-7, with 7 bases lining up with TRBD1. The germline CDR1 and CDR2 sequences are SGHDN and FVKESK. This CDR3 has 15 residues. The trim removed 3 bases at V and 0 bases at J, leaving 5 bases unmatched. CDR3 sequence (DNA): TGTGCCAGCAGCCAGACAGGGCGCCTCTCCTACGAGCAGTACTTC. Translation: CASSQTGRLSYEQYF. Combining the CDR3 with reference TRBV14 and TRBJ2-7 gives the whole variable domain EAGVTQFPSHSVIEKGQTVTLRCDPISGHDNLYWYRRVMGKEIKFLLHFVKESKQDESGMPNNRFLAERTGGTYSTLKVQPAELEDSGVYFCASSQTGRLSYEQYFGPGTRLTVT.

The rearrangement links TRBV5-1 to TRBJ2-1; D is perhaps TRBD2 (6 bases). Trimming cost V 3 bases and J 4 bases, with 14 bases left between them. The CDR3 loop spans 15 amino acids. The germline V gene has CDR1 SGHRS and CDR2 YFSETQ. The CDR3 bases are TGCGCCAGCAGCTCCGATGGAGGGGTGTACAATGAGCAGTTCTTC. Protein sequence: CASSSDGGVYNEQFF. The whole variable domain, remainder taken from reference TRBV5-1 and TRBJ2-1, is KAGVTQTPRYLIKTRGQQVTLSCSPISGHRSVSWYQQTPGQGLQFLFEYFSETQRNKGNFPGRFSGRQFSNSRSEMNVSTLELGDSALYLCASSSDGGVYNEQFFGPGTRLTVL.